This is a list of T cell receptor beta chains from one sample in a study of blood T cell repertoires in COVID-19. Libraries were prepared by immunoSEQ multiplex PCR; TCRdb keeps only in-frame clonotypes and omits some of them. The sample comprises about 190,000 clones, approximately 86% of which are singletons, and about 2.5% rests with the top ten. The sample taken for sequencing was peripheral blood. The receptors here all came from a man aged 40-50 years with active or convalescent COVID-19. The CDR3 runs from the conserved cysteine through the conserved F or W. The D gene is left open where the match is weak. Rows may omit the clone size; those that give it use once, few, many or a size class.

V gene: TRBV6-5
J gene: TRBJ1-3
clone size: .
D gene: TRBD1
CDR3 DNA: TGTGCCAGCAGTTACCTGGGACAGGGGGCTGGAAACACCATATATTTT
CDR3 protein: CASSYLGQGAGNTIYF

V gene: TRBV7-2
J gene: TRBJ1-3
clone size: .
D gene: .
CDR3 DNA: TGTGCCAGCAGCTTAGTCGCCAGTCACTCTGGAAACACCATATATTTT
CDR3 protein: CASSLVASHSGNTIYF

V gene: TRBV15
J gene: TRBJ2-7
clone size: .
D gene: .
CDR3 DNA: TGTGCCACCAGCAGAGCTACCGGCGGTTCCTACGAGCAGTACTTC
CDR3 protein: CATSRATGGSYEQYF

V gene: TRBV19
J gene: TRBJ2-2
clone size: .
D gene: .
CDR3 DNA: TGTGCCAGTGGCCGGGACACCGGGGAGCTGTTTTTT
CDR3 protein: CASGRDTGELFF

V gene: TRBV5-8
J gene: TRBJ2-2
clone size: .
D gene: TRBD2
CDR3 DNA: TGTGCCAGCAGCGCTATAAGACTAGCGGGTGACACCGGGGAGCTGTTTTTT
CDR3 protein: CASSAIRLAGDTGELFF

V gene: TRBV28
J gene: TRBJ2-5
clone size: .
D gene: .
CDR3 DNA: TGTGCCAGCAGTCAGACAGCCCAAGAGACCCAGTACTTC
CDR3 protein: CASSQTAQETQYF

V gene: TRBV15
J gene: TRBJ2-5
clone size: .
D gene: TRBD2
CDR3 DNA: TGTGCCACCACCGGACTAGCGGGACGGGAGACCCAGTACTTC
CDR3 protein: CATTGLAGRETQYF

V gene: TRBV5-1
J gene: TRBJ2-5
clone size: .
D gene: TRBD1
CDR3 DNA: TGCGCCAGCAGCTCCAGACAGGGATTAGAGACCCAGTACTTC
CDR3 protein: CASSSRQGLETQYF

V gene: TRBV7-8
J gene: TRBJ1-2
clone size: few
D gene: .
CDR3 DNA: TGTGCCAGCAGCTTAGTTCACAGCAACGCTCTAGGCTACACCTTC
CDR3 protein: CASSLVHSNALGYTF

V gene: TRBV7-9
J gene: TRBJ2-7
clone size: .
D gene: TRBD1
CDR3 DNA: TGTGCCAGCAGCCTTTACGCCCTTACAGGGGCCGACTCCTACGAGCAGTACTTC
CDR3 protein: CASSLYALTGADSYEQYF

V gene: TRBV28
J gene: TRBJ2-7
clone size: .
D gene: TRBD2
CDR3 DNA: TGTGCCAGCAGTTTACTAGCGGGGGGTCCCTACGAGCAGTACTTC
CDR3 protein: CASSLLAGGPYEQYF

V gene: TRBV5-1
J gene: TRBJ1-6
clone size: .
D gene: TRBD1
CDR3 DNA: TGCGCCAGCAGCTTGGGCAATACCGGGACAGACAATTCACCCCTCCACTTT
CDR3 protein: CASSLGNTGTDNSPLHF

V gene: TRBV9
J gene: TRBJ1-6
clone size: .
D gene: .
CDR3 DNA: TGTGCCAGCAGCGGAGGGAATGAGAATTCACCCCTCCACTTT
CDR3 protein: CASSGGNENSPLHF

V gene: TRBV14
J gene: TRBJ2-7
clone size: .
D gene: .
CDR3 DNA: TGTGCCAGCGGGATCGCGGGCTCCTACGAGCAGTACTTC
CDR3 protein: CASGIAGSYEQYF

V gene: TRBV3-1/TRBV3-2
J gene: TRBJ1-4
clone size: .
D gene: .
CDR3 DNA: TGTGCCAGCAGCCCTCCGGGGTTTAATGAAAAACTGTTTTTT
CDR3 protein: CASSPPGFNEKLFF

V gene: TRBV28
J gene: TRBJ2-2
clone size: .
D gene: .
CDR3 DNA: TGTGCCAGCAGTTACTCCACAGGGTATCACGGGGAGCTGTTTTTT
CDR3 protein: CASSYSTGYHGELFF

V gene: TRBV15
J gene: TRBJ1-5
clone size: .
D gene: .
CDR3 DNA: TGTGCCACCAGCACAAGCGGCCGCAATAGCAATCAGCCCCAGCATTTT
CDR3 protein: CATSTSGRNSNQPQHF

V gene: TRBV6-5
J gene: TRBJ2-5
clone size: few
D gene: .
CDR3 DNA: TGTGCCAGCAGTTACGAGGCGAGCCAAGAGACCCAGTACTTC
CDR3 protein: CASSYEASQETQYF

V gene: TRBV3-1/TRBV3-2
J gene: TRBJ2-3
clone size: .
D gene: .
CDR3 DNA: TGTGCCAGCAGCCAAGAAGGTCTAGGCGGAACAGATACGCAGTATTTT
CDR3 protein: CASSQEGLGGTDTQYF

V gene: TRBV11-2
J gene: TRBJ2-1
clone size: .
D gene: TRBD2
CDR3 DNA: TGTGCCAGCAGCAGCAGACTAGCGGGGGGCACATACAATGAGCAGTTCTTC
CDR3 protein: CASSSRLAGGTYNEQFF

V gene: TRBV3-1/TRBV3-2
J gene: TRBJ2-5
clone size: .
D gene: .
CDR3 DNA: TGTGCCAGCAGCATACCAATAGGGGGGGGTCAAGAGACCCAGTACTTC
CDR3 protein: CASSIPIGGGQETQYF

V gene: TRBV7-9
J gene: TRBJ2-7
clone size: .
D gene: .
CDR3 DNA: TGTGCCAGCAGCTCGGACAGCTTCTACGAGCAGTACTTC
CDR3 protein: CASSSDSFYEQYF

V gene: TRBV30
J gene: TRBJ1-6
clone size: .
D gene: TRBD1
CDR3 DNA: TGTGCCTGGAGTCACCCCGGGACAGCCTATAATTCACCCCTCCACTTT
CDR3 protein: CAWSHPGTAYNSPLHF

V gene: TRBV3-1/TRBV3-2
J gene: TRBJ2-7
clone size: .
D gene: TRBD1
CDR3 DNA: TGTGCCAGCAGCCAAGGCGGACAGGGCCTGGTAGAGCAGTACTTC
CDR3 protein: CASSQGGQGLVEQYF

V gene: TRBV27
J gene: TRBJ1-3
clone size: .
D gene: .
CDR3 DNA: TGTGCCAGCAGTTTAGACAGGTCCTTAGGTAACACCATATATTTT
CDR3 protein: CASSLDRSLGNTIYF

V gene: TRBV6-2/TRBV6-3
J gene: TRBJ1-6
clone size: .
D gene: .
CDR3 DNA: TGTGCCAGCAGTCAGGGTTGGTCACCCCTCCACTTT
CDR3 protein: CASSQGWSPLHF

V gene: TRBV5-1
J gene: TRBJ2-7
clone size: .
D gene: TRBD1
CDR3 DNA: TGCGCCAGCAGCTCGTTGGGGACAGGGCCCTACGAGCAGTACTTC
CDR3 protein: CASSSLGTGPYEQYF

V gene: TRBV4-1
J gene: TRBJ2-1
clone size: few
D gene: TRBD1
CDR3 DNA: TGCGCCAGCAGCCAAACAGGGGGCTCCTACAATGAGCAGTTCTTC
CDR3 protein: CASSQTGGSYNEQFF

V gene: TRBV27
J gene: TRBJ2-7
clone size: .
D gene: .
CDR3 DNA: TGTGCCAGCAGTTTAGGGAGCTCGGGGGAGCAGTACTTC
CDR3 protein: CASSLGSSGEQYF

V gene: TRBV6-5
J gene: TRBJ1-1
clone size: .
D gene: .
CDR3 DNA: TGTGCCAGCAGCCCGCCACAGATCATGAACACTGAAGCTTTCTTT
CDR3 protein: CASSPPQIMNTEAFF

V gene: TRBV6-2/TRBV6-3
J gene: TRBJ1-2
clone size: few
D gene: .
CDR3 DNA: TGTGCCAGCAGTTACTCGAGGTCAACGGATGATGGCTACACCTTC
CDR3 protein: CASSYSRSTDDGYTF

V gene: TRBV7-2
J gene: TRBJ1-3
clone size: once
D gene: .
CDR3 DNA: TGTGCCAGCAGCTTATCTACGGGACAAGCTAAGGGAAACACCATATATTTT
CDR3 protein: CASSLSTGQAKGNTIYF

V gene: TRBV2
J gene: TRBJ2-5
clone size: once
D gene: TRBD2
CDR3 DNA: TGTGCCAGCCAGCGGGGGGGTCAAGAGACCCAGTACTTC
CDR3 protein: CASQRGGQETQYF

V gene: TRBV11-2
J gene: TRBJ2-1
clone size: .
D gene: .
CDR3 DNA: TGTGCCAGCAGCTTAGGGGCAAATGAGCAGTTCTTC
CDR3 protein: CASSLGANEQFF

V gene: TRBV12-5
J gene: TRBJ2-3
clone size: .
D gene: TRBD1
CDR3 DNA: TGTGCTAGTGGTTTTAGTCTTAAGGACAGGTTCACAGATACGCAGTATTTT
CDR3 protein: CASGFSLKDRFTDTQYF

V gene: TRBV6-6
J gene: TRBJ1-5
clone size: .
D gene: TRBD1
CDR3 DNA: TGTGCCAGCAGCACACAGGGGGCGGGGCAGCCCCAGCATTTT
CDR3 protein: CASSTQGAGQPQHF

V gene: TRBV3-1/TRBV3-2
J gene: TRBJ2-1
clone size: .
D gene: TRBD1
CDR3 DNA: TGTGCCAGTGTGGGGACAGGGGGCCAGTATGAGCAGTTCTTC
CDR3 protein: CASVGTGGQYEQFF

V gene: TRBV3-1/TRBV3-2
J gene: TRBJ1-1
clone size: .
D gene: .
CDR3 DNA: TGTGCCAGCAGCCAATCCCACCGGGAGAACACTGAAGCTTTCTTT
CDR3 protein: CASSQSHRENTEAFF

V gene: TRBV6-5
J gene: TRBJ1-2
clone size: .
D gene: TRBD1
CDR3 DNA: TGTGCCAGCAGTCCGCCGGGACAGGGGTATGGCTACACCTTC
CDR3 protein: CASSPPGQGYGYTF

V gene: TRBV7-9
J gene: TRBJ2-1
clone size: .
D gene: TRBD1
CDR3 DNA: TGTGCCAGCCGCCTTGATAAGGACAGGGTGAACAATGAGCAGTTCTTC
CDR3 protein: CASRLDKDRVNNEQFF

V gene: TRBV28
J gene: TRBJ1-1
clone size: .
D gene: .
CDR3 DNA: TGTGCCAGCAGTTTATACTATGAAGCTTTCTTT
CDR3 protein: CASSLYYEAFF

V gene: TRBV11-3
J gene: TRBJ1-3
clone size: .
D gene: TRBD1
CDR3 DNA: TGTGCCAGCAGCTTAGATAAAGGACCTAAGGGGGCGAACACCATATATTTT
CDR3 protein: CASSLDKGPKGANTIYF

V gene: TRBV3-1/TRBV3-2
J gene: TRBJ1-3
clone size: once
D gene: .
CDR3 DNA: TGTGCCAGCAGCCAAGGCAGGTCATTCTCTGGAAACACCATATATTTT
CDR3 protein: CASSQGRSFSGNTIYF

V gene: TRBV5-1
J gene: TRBJ2-7
clone size: .
D gene: .
CDR3 DNA: TGCGCCAGCAGCTTGGGCCGGGCCTACGAGCAGTACTTC
CDR3 protein: CASSLGRAYEQYF

V gene: TRBV12-3/TRBV12-4
J gene: TRBJ1-6
clone size: .
D gene: .
CDR3 DNA: TGTGCCAGCAGACGGGGGAATTCACCCCTCCACTTT
CDR3 protein: CASRRGNSPLHF

V gene: TRBV30
J gene: TRBJ2-7
clone size: once
D gene: .
CDR3 DNA: TGTGCCTGGAGTGGGGCAGGGTTGAACGAGCAGTACTTC
CDR3 protein: CAWSGAGLNEQYF

V gene: TRBV18
J gene: TRBJ2-7
clone size: .
D gene: .
CDR3 DNA: TGTGCCAGCCACGCGGACAGTACCGGGCACGAGCAGTACTTC
CDR3 protein: CASHADSTGHEQYF

V gene: TRBV3-1/TRBV3-2
J gene: TRBJ1-2
clone size: .
D gene: .
CDR3 DNA: TGTGCCAGCAGCCAAGAACAGGAGGGATACTATGGCTACACCTTC
CDR3 protein: CASSQEQEGYYGYTF

V gene: TRBV28
J gene: TRBJ1-5
clone size: .
D gene: .
CDR3 DNA: TGTGCCAGCAGTGAGGTCGGGCAGCCCCAGCATTTT
CDR3 protein: CASSEVGQPQHF

V gene: TRBV30
J gene: TRBJ2-3
clone size: .
D gene: TRBD2
CDR3 DNA: TGTGCCTGGAGTTTGGAGCGGGGGACAGATACGCAGTATTTT
CDR3 protein: CAWSLERGTDTQYF

V gene: TRBV7-2
J gene: TRBJ2-3
clone size: .
D gene: TRBD2
CDR3 DNA: TGTGCCAGCAGCAACCGGAGGGCGGGGGGGCCAGATACGCAGTATTTT
CDR3 protein: CASSNRRAGGPDTQYF

V gene: TRBV6-2/TRBV6-3
J gene: TRBJ2-7
clone size: .
D gene: .
CDR3 DNA: TGTGCCAGCAGTTACATGGCAGGGTATCGCGAGCAGTACTTC
CDR3 protein: CASSYMAGYREQYF

V gene: TRBV7-9
J gene: TRBJ1-2
clone size: .
D gene: .
CDR3 DNA: TGTGCCAGCAGCTTAGTCAGCGGTGGCTACACCTTC
CDR3 protein: CASSLVSGGYTF

V gene: TRBV5-4
J gene: TRBJ1-3
clone size: few
D gene: .
CDR3 DNA: TGTGCCAGCAGCTTGATGGGCAGCCCCTCTGGAAACACCATATATTTT
CDR3 protein: CASSLMGSPSGNTIYF

V gene: TRBV7-9
J gene: TRBJ1-2
clone size: .
D gene: .
CDR3 DNA: TGTGCCAGCAGCTTCGGGGGGAGCTATGGCTACACCTTC
CDR3 protein: CASSFGGSYGYTF

V gene: TRBV28
J gene: TRBJ2-3
clone size: .
D gene: .
CDR3 DNA: TGTGCCAGCAGTCTCTCAGTCGTAGATACGCAGTATTTT
CDR3 protein: CASSLSVVDTQYF

V gene: TRBV28
J gene: TRBJ1-4
clone size: .
D gene: TRBD1
CDR3 DNA: TGTGCCAGCAGTACCGGGACAGGGAATGAAAAACTGTTTTTT
CDR3 protein: CASSTGTGNEKLFF

V gene: TRBV30
J gene: TRBJ1-2
clone size: .
D gene: .
CDR3 DNA: TGTGCCTGGAGGGCCGGGACTTTCGGTGGCTACACCTTC
CDR3 protein: CAWRAGTFGGYTF

V gene: TRBV4-1
J gene: TRBJ2-7
clone size: many
D gene: TRBD1
CDR3 DNA: TGCGCCAGCAGCGGGAACAGGGGGCGTTACGAGCAGTACTTC
CDR3 protein: CASSGNRGRYEQYF